Below are 2 T cell receptor beta chains sequenced from a single sample in a study of identical twins. One entry per CDR3 protein results from TCRdb running MiXCR on the 5' RACE reads. The sample has about 730,000 distinct CDR3 sequences, approximately 22% seen once; the top ten hold 4% to 5.5%. The same data also contributed to another study, on T cells expressing NK-cell markers.

Sequencing was carried out using PBMCs. Source of these receptors: a woman in her late teens or twenties in good health.

This clonotype was counted many times. The chain carries TRBV20-1 and TRBJ2-1; 8 bases are shared with TRBD2. Germline V lookup: CDR1 DFQATT, CDR2 SNEGSKA (reference sequence). The CDR3 has 12 amino acids. After removal of 6 bases from V and 9 bases from J, the junction contained 7 bases not matched to a gene. For the CDR3, the DNA is TGCAGTGCCCTCGGACTAGCCAGTGAGCAGTTCTTC. Translating gives CSALGLASEQFF.

This clonotype appeared a few times. V is TRBV30 and J is TRBJ2-1; D gene ambiguous. The CDR3 has 12 residues. With 2 bases removed from V and 6 bases from J, the gap between germline ends came to 8 bases. CDR1 is GTSNPN and CDR2 is SVGIG in the germline V gene (reference sequence). Here the CDR3 reads CAWSHQRNEQFF. The CDR3 DNA is TGTGCCTGGAGTCATCAACGCAATGAGCAGTTCTTC.